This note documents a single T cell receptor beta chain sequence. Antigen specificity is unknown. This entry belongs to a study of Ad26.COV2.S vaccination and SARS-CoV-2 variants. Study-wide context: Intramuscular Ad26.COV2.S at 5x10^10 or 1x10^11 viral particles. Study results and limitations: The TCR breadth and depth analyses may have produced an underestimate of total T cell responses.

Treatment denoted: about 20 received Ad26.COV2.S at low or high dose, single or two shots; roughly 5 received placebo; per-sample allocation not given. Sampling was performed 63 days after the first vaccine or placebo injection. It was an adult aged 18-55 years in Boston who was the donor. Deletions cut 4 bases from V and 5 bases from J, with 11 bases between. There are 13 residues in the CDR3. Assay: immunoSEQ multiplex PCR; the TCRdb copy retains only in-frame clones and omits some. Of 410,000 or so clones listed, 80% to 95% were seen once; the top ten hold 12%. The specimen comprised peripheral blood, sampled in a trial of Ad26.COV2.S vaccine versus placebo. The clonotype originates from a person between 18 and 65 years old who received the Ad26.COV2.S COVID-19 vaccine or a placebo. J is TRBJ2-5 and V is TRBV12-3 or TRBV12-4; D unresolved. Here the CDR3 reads CASSSSHRETQYF. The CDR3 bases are TGTGCCAGCAGTTCCTCACATAGGGAGACCCAGTACTTC.